These 25 T cell receptor beta chains share one sample of origin, sequenced in a study of cytomegalovirus exposure and HLA in healthy donors. The table came from immunoSEQ multiplex PCR; TCRdb's copy has only in-frame clones and leaves some out. In the table there are fewer than 85,000 clones, about 95% of which are singletons. Material for sequencing was PBMCs. Every receptor here comes from a woman aged 18-35 years in good health and CMV-seronegative.

CDR3 sequence reads: CATSRDHGITRNEQFF. In DNA, the CDR3 is TGTGCCACCAGCAGAGACCACGGAATAACTAGAAATGAGCAGTTCTTC. The chain couples TRBV15 to TRBJ2-1; maybe TRBD2 (5 bases). The CDR3 has 16 residues. Trimming removed 0 bases at V and 7 bases at J, with 16 bases between. Looked up from germline, CDR1 is LNHNV and CDR2 is YYDKDF (reference sequence).

The gene calls are TRBV9 and TRBJ2-7; D might be TRBD2 (6 bases). The germline gives CDR1 SGDLS, CDR2 YYNGEE. V was clipped by 0 bases and J by 4 bases, with 14 bases between them. CDR3 length: 15 residues. Written as DNA, the CDR3 is TGTGCCAGCAGCGTAGCGGGAGCAGTGGGATACGAGCAGTACTTC. The encoded protein is CASSVAGAVGYEQYF.

The chain is built from TRBV5-1 and TRBJ1-4, with D possibly TRBD1 on 6 matching bases. V was trimmed by 6 bases and J by 8 bases, leaving 20 bases between them. The CDR3 covers 15 residues. The germline V gene has CDR1 SGHRS and CDR2 YFSETQ. CDR3 residues: CASTISTGSLEKLFF. In nucleotides, the CDR3 is TGCGCCAGCACCATCTCGACAGGTTCGTTGGAAAAACTGTTTTTT.

This rearrangement joins TRBV11-3 to TRBJ2-7, with 7 bases lining up with TRBD1. Looked up from germline, CDR1 is SGHNT and CDR2 is YENEEA. After removal of 1 base from V and 7 bases from J, the junction contained 4 bases not matched to a gene. CDR3 size: 13 residues. CDR3 amino acids: CASSLATGLEQYF. The CDR3 DNA follows: TGTGCCAGCAGCTTAGCGACAGGGCTGGAGCAGTACTTC.

This chain joins TRBV2 and TRBJ2-7; unclear D gene. Germline CDR1 reads SNHLY; CDR2 reads FYNNEI. The CDR3 sequence is 11 residues long. Trimming pared 4 bases from V and 6 bases from J, leaving 7 bases between. The CDR3 region is CASSVVPEQYF. The CDR3 DNA follows: TGTGCCAGCAGTGTAGTTCCCGAGCAGTACTTC.

The chain couples TRBV27 to TRBJ2-7; D call uncertain. The germline V gene encodes CDR1 MNHEY and CDR2 SMNVEV (reference sequence). The V end was cut by 3 bases, the J end by 7 bases, with 16 bases between. The CDR3 sequence is 14 residues long. The CDR3: CASSFYSPVGEQYF. As DNA, the CDR3 is TGTGCCAGCAGTTTCTACAGCCCAGTCGGAGAGCAGTACTTC.

This chain uses TRBV28 with TRBJ2-7; 8 bases fit TRBD2. The CDR3 has 13 amino acids. The germline V gene encodes CDR1 MDHEN and CDR2 SYDVKM. V trimming: 10 bases; J trimming: 6 bases; junction bases outside the gene matches: 11. Here the CDR3 reads CATLSGGPGEQYF. The CDR3 DNA follows: TGTGCCACCTTATCGGGAGGGCCTGGCGAGCAGTACTTC.

The rearrangement joins TRBV5-1 to TRBJ2-2; D is unresolved. V was clipped by 2 bases and J by 4 bases, with 12 bases between them. This CDR3 is 15 amino acids long. The germline V gene has CDR1 SGHRS and CDR2 YFSETQ. Here the CDR3 DNA reads TGCGCCAGCAGCTTAGGCTCACGCGGCACCGGGGAGCTGTTTTTT. It encodes CASSLGSRGTGELFF. Supplemented by reference TRBV5-1 and TRBJ2-2, the full variable domain reads KAGVTQTPRYLIKTRGQQVTLSCSPISGHRSVSWYQQTPGQGLQFLFEYFSETQRNKGNFPGRFSGRQFSNSRSEMNVSTLELGDSALYLCASSLGSRGTGELFFGEGSRLTVL.

The chain is built from TRBV14 and TRBJ1-3, with D unresolved. V lost 2 bases and J lost 0, with 11 bases in between. Germline V gives CDR1 SGHDN, CDR2 FVKESK. CDR3 length: 16 amino acids. CDR3 protein: CASSQSFRGSGNTIYF. The CDR3 DNA is TGTGCCAGCAGCCAATCCTTCCGGGGCTCTGGAAACACCATATATTTT.

J is TRBJ2-2 and V is TRBV28; D may be TRBD1 (5 bases). The CDR3 has 17 amino acids. The germline gives CDR1 MDHEN, CDR2 SYDVKM. V gave up 5 bases and J gave up 5 bases, with 21 bases separating them. Here the CDR3 DNA reads TGTGCCAGCAGTCCCCCCTCGAACAGGCTGCATACCGGGGAGCTGTTTTTT. It specifies CASSPPSNRLHTGELFF.

The rearrangement links TRBV6-6 to TRBJ1-2; 7 positions agree with TRBD1. The CDR3 is made up of 16 amino acids. The germline CDR1 and CDR2 sequences are MNHNY and SVGAGI (reference sequence). Trimming removed 6 bases from V and 8 bases from J; junction bases left unmatched: 18. CDR3 region: CASSHGPGTALFGYTF. The CDR3 DNA reads TGTGCCAGCAGCCACGGGCCGGGGACAGCGCTCTTCGGCTACACCTTC.

The chain combines TRBV5-1 with TRBJ2-7, with 7 bases matching TRBD1. Germline values: CDR1 SGHRS, CDR2 YFSETQ. J lost 3 bases, V lost 0 bases, and 3 bases had no gene match. CDR3 length: 14 amino acids. The CDR3, as DNA: TGCGCCAGCAGCTTGGGACAGGGTGGCTACGAGCAGTACTTC. It yields the protein CASSLGQGGYEQYF.

V usage is TRBV6-1 and J usage is TRBJ2-2, with 14 positions matching TRBD2. The germline CDR1 and CDR2 sequences are MNHNS and SASEGT. The CDR3 has 16 residues. V was clipped by 4 bases and J by 5 bases; unmatched bases: 3. For the CDR3, the DNA is TGTGCCAGCAGTGGACTAGCGGGAGGGGGTACCGGGGAGCTGTTTTTT. Translating it yields CASSGLAGGGTGELFF.

The chain couples TRBV6-5 to TRBJ1-5, with TRBD1 identical over 9 bases. The germline V gene encodes CDR1 MNHEY and CDR2 SVGAGI. The CDR3 covers 14 residues. V lost 2 bases, J lost 5 bases, and 1 base stayed unmatched. The CDR3 sequence is CASSYGTGYQPQHF. The CDR3 region has the DNA TGTGCCAGCAGTTACGGGACAGGGTATCAGCCCCAGCATTTT.

This rearrangement joins TRBV5-1 to TRBJ2-5; D is perhaps TRBD2 (5 bases). The CDR3 runs 13 residues. Between the trimmed V and J ends, which lost 1 base and 5 bases, there was a span of 9 bases. CDR1 and CDR2 from the germline V gene are SGHRS and YFSETQ. The CDR3 region is CASSLFPGETQYF. The DNA for the CDR3 is TGCGCCAGCAGCTTGTTTCCGGGGGAGACCCAGTACTTC.

This chain connects TRBV5-4 to TRBJ1-5; possible D gene TRBD1, 6 bases. The germline CDR1 and CDR2 sequences are SGHNT and YYREEE (reference sequence). Deletions cut 2 bases from V and 1 base from J, with 22 bases between. The CDR3 sequence is 19 residues long. The CDR3 DNA is TGTGCCAGCAGCTTACCGGGACAATGGCCTCCATCAAGCAATCAGCCCCAGCATTTT. Encoded protein: CASSLPGQWPPSSNQPQHF. The whole variable domain, filled in from reference TRBV5-4 and TRBJ1-5, reads ETGVTQSPTHLIKTRGQQVTLRCSSQSGHNTVSWYQQALGQGPQFIFQYYREEENGRGNFPPRFSGLQFPNYSSELNVNALELDDSALYLCASSLPGQWPPSSNQPQHFGDGTRLSIL.

CDR3 amino acids: CASSLRLTSGSTDTQYF. In DNA form, the CDR3 reads TGCGCCAGCAGCTTGAGATTAACTAGCGGAAGCACAGATACGCAGTATTTT. This chain joins TRBV5-1 and TRBJ2-3; 8 nucleotides align to TRBD2. V shed 1 base, J shed 0 bases, and the junction held 7 bases outside the gene matches. The CDR3 spans 17 residues. Looked up from germline, CDR1 is SGHRS and CDR2 is YFSETQ.

The chain combines TRBV5-3 with TRBJ1-2; the D gene is possibly TRBD1 (6 bases). TRBV5-3 is an ORF for which the function is uncertain. The CDR3 covers 18 residues. The V gene lost 1 base and the J gene lost 4 bases, with 23 bases spanning the gap. CDR3 coding DNA: TGTGCCAGAAGCTTGTATTGCCCTCTTGGGGGCGAGGGCTATGGCTACACCTTC. It yields the protein CARSLYCPLGGEGYGYTF.

J is TRBJ2-1 and V is TRBV7-9; TRBD1 is a possible D gene (5 bases). There are 16 residues in the CDR3. The V end was cut by 4 bases, the J end by 7 bases, with 20 bases between. Looked up from germline, CDR1 is SEHNR and CDR2 is FQNEAQ (reference sequence). CDR3 residues: CASSSIKGRVMNEQFF. The CDR3, as DNA: TGTGCCAGCAGCTCCATCAAGGGCAGGGTGATGAATGAGCAGTTCTTC.

This sequence joins TRBV11-3 and TRBJ1-3, with 10 nucleotides matching TRBD1. The CDR3 is 17 amino acids. Per the germline V gene, CDR1 is SGHNT and CDR2 is YENEEA. V gave up 5 bases and J gave up 0 bases; unmatched junction bases: 7. As DNA, the CDR3 is TGTGCCAGCAGCGAAGGGACAGGGGAGAGCTCTGGAAACACCATATATTTT. Its protein is CASSEGTGESSGNTIYF. The entire variable domain, with the rest obtained from reference TRBV11-3 and TRBJ1-3, is as follows: EAGVVQSPRYKIIEKKQPVAFWCNPISGHNTLYWYLQNLGQGPELLIRYENEEAVDDSQLPKDRFSAERLKGVDSTLKIQPAELGDSAVYLCASSEGTGESSGNTIYFGEGSWLTVV.

The chain combines TRBV19 with TRBJ1-2; 9 bases are a match to TRBD1. V trimming: 8 bases; J trimming: 8 bases; junction bases outside the gene matches: 9. Germline values: CDR1 LNHDA, CDR2 SQIVND (reference sequence). This CDR3 is 13 amino acids long. CDR3 amino acids: CASGDDRGSGYTF. The CDR3 DNA reads as TGTGCCAGTGGGGACGACAGGGGGTCAGGCTACACCTTC.

V gene TRBV29-1 combines with J gene TRBJ2-1; TRBD2 aligns across 7 bases. The J segment lost 7 bases and the V segment lost 3 bases, leaving 9 bases of the junction unmatched. CDR3 length equals 14 residues. Germline V gene lookup returns CDR1 SQVTM and CDR2 ANQGSEA. In DNA form, the CDR3 reads TGCAGCGTTGATTTGTTAGCGGGCATAAATGAGCAGTTCTTC. Residues: CSVDLLAGINEQFF.

This sequence joins TRBV9 and TRBJ2-4; D is perhaps TRBD1 (7 bases). The length of the CDR3 is 17 residues. Trimming cost V 4 bases and J 0 bases, with 17 bases left between them. Germline CDR1 SGDLS, CDR2 YYNGEE. CDR3 in amino acids: CASSPEGGQIAKNIQYF. The CDR3 nucleotides are TGTGCCAGCAGCCCCGAGGGGGGACAGATAGCCAAAAACATTCAGTACTTC.

The V call is TRBV21-1, the J call TRBJ2-5; TRBD1, the table's D call, was not compared with the DNA. TRBV21-1 is labeled a pseudogene. CDR3 length: 14 amino acids. CDR3 residues: CARGQGEWQETQYF. The CDR3 DNA follows: TGTGCCAGGGGACAGGGAGAGTGGCAAGAGACCCAGTACTTC.

The rearrangement uses TRBV6-1 and TRBJ2-7; 8 bases match TRBD1. The CDR3 has 16 amino acids. The junction had 13 bases not matched to a gene; V was cut back by 4 bases and J by 5 bases. From germline, CDR1 is MNHNS and CDR2 SASEGT. CDR3 sequence (DNA): TGTGCCAGCAGTGTAACGGACAGGGAAGAGGGTCACGAGCAGTACTTC. It translates to CASSVTDREEGHEQYF.